This T cell receptor beta chain comes out of a study of cytomegalovirus exposure and HLA in healthy donors. Findings and limits, study-wide: Per published accounts, TCR beta sequences correctly predicted the HLA-A and HLA-B alleles of most subjects.

As to this clone: The target antigen is unknown. Germline is not matched at one junction end, which may reflect a read error.

Amplification used 60 Vbeta primers and 13 Jbeta primers. Using immunoSEQ multiplex PCR, the repertoire was profiled, and TCRdb retains in-frame clones only, with some absent. The sample lists 74,000 or so clones, 65% to 70% occurring once. Germline V CDR1 and CDR2: LNHNV, YYDKDF (reference sequence). This CDR3 has 16 residues. Sample: PBMCs. The sequence came from a woman aged 25 to 39 in good health and CMV-seronegative. The chain has TRBV15 and TRBJ2-7; 9 bases fit TRBD2. The CDR3 region is CATSRDAGTSSSEQYF. The CDR3, as DNA: TGTGCCACCAGCAGAGATGCGGGGACTAGCTCCTCCGAGCAGTACTTC.